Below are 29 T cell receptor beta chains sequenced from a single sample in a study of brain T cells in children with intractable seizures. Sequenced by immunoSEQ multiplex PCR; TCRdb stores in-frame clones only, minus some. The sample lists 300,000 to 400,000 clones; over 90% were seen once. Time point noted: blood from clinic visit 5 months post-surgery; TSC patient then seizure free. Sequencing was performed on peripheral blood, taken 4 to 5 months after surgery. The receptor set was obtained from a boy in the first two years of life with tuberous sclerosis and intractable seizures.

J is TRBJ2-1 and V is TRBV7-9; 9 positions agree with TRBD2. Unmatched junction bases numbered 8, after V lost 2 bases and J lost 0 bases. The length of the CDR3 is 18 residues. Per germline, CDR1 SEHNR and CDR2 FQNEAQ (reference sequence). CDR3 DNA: TGTGCCAGCAGCTTAAGGGGCCTAGCGGGGTTCTCCTACAATGAGCAGTTCTTC. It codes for CASSLRGLAGFSYNEQFF.

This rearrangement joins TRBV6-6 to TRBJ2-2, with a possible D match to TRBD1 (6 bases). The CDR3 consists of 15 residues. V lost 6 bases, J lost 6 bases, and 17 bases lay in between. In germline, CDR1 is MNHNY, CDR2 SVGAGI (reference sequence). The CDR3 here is CASRETGTKAGELFF. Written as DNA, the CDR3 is TGTGCCAGCAGAGAAACCGGGACAAAGGCCGGGGAGCTGTTTTTT.

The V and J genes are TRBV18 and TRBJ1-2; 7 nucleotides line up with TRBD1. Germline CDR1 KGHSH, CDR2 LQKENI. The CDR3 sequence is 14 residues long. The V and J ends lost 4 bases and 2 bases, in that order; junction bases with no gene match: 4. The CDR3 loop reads CASSQQGQNYGYTF. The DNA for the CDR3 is TGTGCCAGCTCACAGCAGGGACAGAACTATGGCTACACCTTC.

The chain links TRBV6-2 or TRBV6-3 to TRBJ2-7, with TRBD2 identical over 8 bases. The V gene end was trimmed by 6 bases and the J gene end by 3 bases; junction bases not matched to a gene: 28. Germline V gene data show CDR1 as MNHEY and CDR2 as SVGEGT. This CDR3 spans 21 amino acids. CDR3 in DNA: TGTGCCAGCAGATACCCGGGACTAGATTCCCCCGGAGGGTACCTCCTCTACGAGCAGTACTTC. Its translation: CASRYPGLDSPGGYLLYEQYF.

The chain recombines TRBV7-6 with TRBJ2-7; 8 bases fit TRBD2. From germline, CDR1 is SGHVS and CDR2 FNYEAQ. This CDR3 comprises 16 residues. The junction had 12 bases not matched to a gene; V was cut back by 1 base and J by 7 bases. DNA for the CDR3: TGTGCCAGCAGCTTAGAGTCGGGGAGCGGGAGCTGGGAGCAGTACTTC. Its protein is CASSLESGSGSWEQYF.

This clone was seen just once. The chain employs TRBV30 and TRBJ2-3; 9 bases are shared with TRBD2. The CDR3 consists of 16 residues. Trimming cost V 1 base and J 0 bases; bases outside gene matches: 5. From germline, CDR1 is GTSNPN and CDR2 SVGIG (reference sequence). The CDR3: CAWSAGTSSSTDTQYF. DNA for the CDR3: TGTGCCTGGAGTGCAGGGACTAGCTCCAGCACAGATACGCAGTATTTT.

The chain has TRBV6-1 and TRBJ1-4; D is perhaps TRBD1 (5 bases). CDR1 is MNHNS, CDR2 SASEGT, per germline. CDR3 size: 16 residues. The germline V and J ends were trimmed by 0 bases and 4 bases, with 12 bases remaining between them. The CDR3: CASSEAGDRGNEKLFF. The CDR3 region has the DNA TGTGCCAGCAGTGAAGCAGGGGACCGGGGTAATGAAAAACTGTTTTTT.

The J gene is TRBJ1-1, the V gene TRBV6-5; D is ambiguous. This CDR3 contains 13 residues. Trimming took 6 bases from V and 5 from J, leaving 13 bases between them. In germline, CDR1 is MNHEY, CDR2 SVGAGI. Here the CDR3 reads CASSPTRQTEAFF. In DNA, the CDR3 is TGTGCCAGCAGCCCAACACGGCAAACTGAAGCTTTCTTT.

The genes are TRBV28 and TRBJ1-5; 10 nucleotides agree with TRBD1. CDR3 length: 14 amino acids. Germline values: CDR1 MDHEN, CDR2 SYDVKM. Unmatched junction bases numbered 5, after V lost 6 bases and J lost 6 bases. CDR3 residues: CASSSRDRGQPQHF. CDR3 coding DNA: TGTGCCAGCAGCTCCCGGGACAGGGGTCAGCCCCAGCATTTT.

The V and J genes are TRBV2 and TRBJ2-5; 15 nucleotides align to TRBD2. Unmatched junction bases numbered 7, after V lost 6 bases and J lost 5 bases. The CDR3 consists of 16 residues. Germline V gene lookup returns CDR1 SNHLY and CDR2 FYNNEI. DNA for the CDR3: TGTGCCAGCAGGGAGGGACTAGCGGGAGGTGGTGAGACCCAGTACTTC. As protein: CASREGLAGGGETQYF. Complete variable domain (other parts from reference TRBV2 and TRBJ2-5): EPEVTQTPSHQVTQMGQEVILRCVPISNHLYFYWYRQILGQKVEFLVSFYNNEISEKSEIFDDQFSVERPDGSNFTLKIRSTKLEDSAMYFCASREGLAGGGETQYFGPGTRLLVL.

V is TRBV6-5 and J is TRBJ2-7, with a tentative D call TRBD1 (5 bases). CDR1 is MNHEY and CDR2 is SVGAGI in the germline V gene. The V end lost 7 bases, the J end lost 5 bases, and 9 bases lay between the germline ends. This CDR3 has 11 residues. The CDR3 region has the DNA TGTGCCAGCACCGCCAGGGACGAGCAGTACTTC. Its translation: CASTARDEQYF.

CDR3 DNA sequence: TGCGCCAGCAGCCACCCGATGGGGGATCTCGGTGAGGCTTTCTTT. It encodes CASSHPMGDLGEAFF. The chain couples TRBV4-1 to TRBJ1-1; perhaps TRBD1 as D (5 bases). Trimming pared 3 bases from V and 11 bases from J, leaving 22 bases between. The CDR3 contains 15 residues. Germline V gives CDR1 MGHRA, CDR2 YSYEKL.

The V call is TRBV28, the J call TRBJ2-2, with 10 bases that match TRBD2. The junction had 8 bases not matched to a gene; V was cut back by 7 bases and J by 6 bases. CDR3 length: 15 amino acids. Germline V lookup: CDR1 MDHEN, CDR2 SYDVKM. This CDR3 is CASTPRSGGAGELFF. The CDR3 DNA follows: TGTGCCAGCACCCCGAGGAGCGGGGGGGCCGGGGAGCTGTTTTTT.

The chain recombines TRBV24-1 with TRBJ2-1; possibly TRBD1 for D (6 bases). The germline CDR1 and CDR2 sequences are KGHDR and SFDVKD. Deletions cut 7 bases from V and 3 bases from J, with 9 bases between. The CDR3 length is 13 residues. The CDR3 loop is CATRAGDYNEQFF. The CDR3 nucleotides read TGTGCCACCAGGGCAGGGGACTACAATGAGCAGTTCTTC.

In DNA, the CDR3 is TGTGCCAGCAGCCCCCGACAGCGCTATGGCTACACCTTC. Translated: CASSPRQRYGYTF. The chain combines TRBV12-3 or TRBV12-4 with TRBJ1-2; D may be TRBD1 (5 bases). This CDR3 is 13 amino acids long. Trimming left V 6 bases short and J 4 bases short, with 12 bases between.

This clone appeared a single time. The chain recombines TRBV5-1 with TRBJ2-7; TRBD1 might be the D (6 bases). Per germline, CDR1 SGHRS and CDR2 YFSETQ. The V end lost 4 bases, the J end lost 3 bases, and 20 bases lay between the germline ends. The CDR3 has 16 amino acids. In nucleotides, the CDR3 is TGCGCCAGCAGCCCCGCCGGGACAAGTTCTGTCTACGAGCAGTACTTC. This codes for CASSPAGTSSVYEQYF.

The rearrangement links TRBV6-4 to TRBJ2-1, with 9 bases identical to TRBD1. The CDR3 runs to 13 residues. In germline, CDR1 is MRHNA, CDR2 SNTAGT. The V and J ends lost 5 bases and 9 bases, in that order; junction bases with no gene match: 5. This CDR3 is CASSWDRDSEQFF. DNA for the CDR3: TGTGCCAGCAGTTGGGACAGGGATAGTGAGCAGTTCTTC.

CDR3 sequence reads: CAWSRSANTQETQYF. The CDR3 DNA reads as TGTGCCTGGAGTAGGTCGGCTAACACTCAAGAGACCCAGTACTTC. The chain uses TRBV30 and TRBJ2-5; no firm D call. Germline V gene sequence: CDR1 GTSNPN, CDR2 SVGIG (reference sequence). This CDR3 has 15 residues. V dropped 2 bases and J dropped 2 bases, with 15 bases sitting between them. The full variable domain, with the rest looked up from reference TRBV30 and TRBJ2-5, is SQTIHQWPATLVQPVGSPLSLECTVEGTSNPNLYWYRQAAGRGLQLLFYSVGIGQISSEVPQNLSASRPQDRQFILSSKKLLLSDSGFYLCAWSRSANTQETQYFGPGTRLLVL.

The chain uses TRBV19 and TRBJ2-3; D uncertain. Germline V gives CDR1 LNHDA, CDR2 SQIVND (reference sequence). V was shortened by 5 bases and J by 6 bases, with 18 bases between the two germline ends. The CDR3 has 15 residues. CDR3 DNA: TGTGCCAGTAGTGAGGAGCGTCCAGTTTCGGATACGCAGTATTTT. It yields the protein CASSEERPVSDTQYF.

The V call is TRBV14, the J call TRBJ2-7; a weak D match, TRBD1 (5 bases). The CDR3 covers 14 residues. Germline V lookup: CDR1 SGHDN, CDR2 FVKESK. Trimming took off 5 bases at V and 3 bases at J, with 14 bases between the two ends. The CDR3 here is CASSSVQGFYEQYF. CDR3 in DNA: TGTGCCAGCAGCTCAGTCCAGGGTTTCTACGAGCAGTACTTC.

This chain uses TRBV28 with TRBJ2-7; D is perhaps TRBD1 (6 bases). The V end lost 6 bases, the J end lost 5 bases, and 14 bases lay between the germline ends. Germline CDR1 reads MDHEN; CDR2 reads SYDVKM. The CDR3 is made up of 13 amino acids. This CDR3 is CASSLDRSNEQYF. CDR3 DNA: TGTGCCAGCAGCCTCGACAGGTCCAACGAGCAGTACTTC. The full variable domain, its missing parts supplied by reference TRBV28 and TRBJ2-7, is DVKVTQSSRYLVKRTGEKVFLECVQDMDHENMFWYRQDPGLGLRLIYFSYDVKMKEKGDIPEGYSVSREKKERFSLILESASTNQTSMYLCASSLDRSNEQYFGPGTRLTVT.

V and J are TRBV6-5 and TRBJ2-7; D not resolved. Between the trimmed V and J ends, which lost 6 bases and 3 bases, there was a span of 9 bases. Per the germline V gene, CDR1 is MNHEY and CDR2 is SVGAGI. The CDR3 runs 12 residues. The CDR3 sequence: CASSPDNYEQYF. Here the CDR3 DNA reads TGTGCCAGCAGCCCCGACAACTACGAGCAGTACTTC.

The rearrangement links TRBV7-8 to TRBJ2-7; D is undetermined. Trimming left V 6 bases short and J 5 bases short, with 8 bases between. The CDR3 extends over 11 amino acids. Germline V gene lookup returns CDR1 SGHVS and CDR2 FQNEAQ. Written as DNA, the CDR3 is TGTGCCAGCAGTTCCCTCGACGAGCAGTACTTC. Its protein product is CASSSLDEQYF.

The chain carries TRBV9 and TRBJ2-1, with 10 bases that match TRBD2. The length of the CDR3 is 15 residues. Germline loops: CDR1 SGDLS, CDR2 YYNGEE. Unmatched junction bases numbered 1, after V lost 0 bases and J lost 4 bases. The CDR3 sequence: CASSVELAGYNEQFF. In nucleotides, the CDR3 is TGTGCCAGCAGCGTAGAACTAGCGGGATACAATGAGCAGTTCTTC.

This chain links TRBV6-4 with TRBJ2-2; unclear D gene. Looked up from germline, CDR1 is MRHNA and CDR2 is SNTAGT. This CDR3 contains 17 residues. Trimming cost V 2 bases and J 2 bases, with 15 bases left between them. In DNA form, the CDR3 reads TGTGCCAGCAGTGACCTTTATCCACCATCTAACACCGGGGAGCTGTTTTTT. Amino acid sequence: CASSDLYPPSNTGELFF.

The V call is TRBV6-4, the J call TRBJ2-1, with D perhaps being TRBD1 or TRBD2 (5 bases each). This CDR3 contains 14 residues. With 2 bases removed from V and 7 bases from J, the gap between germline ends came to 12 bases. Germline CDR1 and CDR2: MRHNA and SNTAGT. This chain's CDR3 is CASSDEGSSNEQFF. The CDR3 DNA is TGTGCCAGCAGTGACGAGGGGAGTAGTAATGAGCAGTTCTTC.

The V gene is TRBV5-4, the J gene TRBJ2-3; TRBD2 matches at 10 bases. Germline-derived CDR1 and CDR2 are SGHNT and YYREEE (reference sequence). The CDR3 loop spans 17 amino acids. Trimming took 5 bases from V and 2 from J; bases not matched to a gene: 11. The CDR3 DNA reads TGTGCCAGCAGGGAGGGACTAGCGAGCCTCTCCACAGATACGCAGTATTTT. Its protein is CASREGLASLSTDTQYF.

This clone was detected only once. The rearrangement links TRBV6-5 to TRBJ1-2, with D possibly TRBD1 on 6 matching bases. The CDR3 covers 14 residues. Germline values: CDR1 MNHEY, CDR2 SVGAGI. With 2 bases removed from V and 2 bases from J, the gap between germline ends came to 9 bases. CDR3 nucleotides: TGTGCCAGCAGTTACCAAAGGGGGAACTATGGCTACACCTTC. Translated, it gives CASSYQRGNYGYTF.

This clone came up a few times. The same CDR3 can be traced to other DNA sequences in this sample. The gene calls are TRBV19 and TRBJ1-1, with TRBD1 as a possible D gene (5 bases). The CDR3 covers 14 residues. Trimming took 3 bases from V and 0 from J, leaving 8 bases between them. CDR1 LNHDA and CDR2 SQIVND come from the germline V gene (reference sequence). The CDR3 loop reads CASSITGLNTEAFF. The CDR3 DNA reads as TGTGCCAGTAGTATTACAGGTCTGAACACTGAAGCTTTCTTT.